This is a list of T cell receptor beta chains from one sample in a study of cytomegalovirus exposure and HLA in healthy donors. Libraries were prepared by immunoSEQ multiplex PCR; TCRdb keeps only in-frame clonotypes and omits some of them. The data hold tens of thousands of clones, with over 60% observed a single time. Specimen: PBMCs. The receptors originated from a man younger than 45 in good health and CMV-seronegative. Both conserved end residues are part of each CDR3. The order of the fields is J gene, V gene, clone size, D gene, CDR3 protein. D genes are given only for firm matches. Clone size is given for some rows only: seen once, a few or many times, or a class if the clone is expanded.

TRBJ1-5 TRBV6-1 few NA CASSPNRFSNQPQHF
TRBJ2-7 TRBV10-1 NA TRBD1 CASSVVPGGNEQYF
TRBJ2-7 TRBV20-1 once NA CSAREIYEQYF
TRBJ2-3 TRBV25-1 once TRBD1 CASSERTGTGGFTDTQYF
TRBJ2-3 TRBV5-5 few TRBD2 CASSLADSGLAHTDTQYF
TRBJ2-7 TRBV28 NA NA CASSLAQASYEQYF
TRBJ2-1 TRBV4-1 NA TRBD2 CASSQGMGTSGAEQFF
TRBJ1-6 TRBV11-2 NA TRBD1 CASSPDRGQSPLHF
TRBJ1-2 TRBV4-2 NA TRBD1 CASSQTGTGLSNGYTF
TRBJ1-3 TRBV6-1 NA TRBD1 CASREGQGSGNTIYF
TRBJ2-1 TRBV7-9 NA NA CASSPDYRPYNEQFF
TRBJ2-2 TRBV5-4 NA TRBD2 CASSRGLAGENPGELFF
TRBJ2-7 TRBV30 once TRBD2 CAWRDGLAGEQYF
TRBJ2-3 TRBV4-2 NA TRBD1 CASSQEGQGMITDTQYF
TRBJ1-5 TRBV19 NA TRBD1 CASSMLRDRGTRGPQHF
TRBJ1-4 TRBV5-1 NA NA CASSLWQANEKLFF
TRBJ2-2 TRBV28 once NA CASSPPGCTGELFF
TRBJ1-2 TRBV9 NA NA CASSVGAPFGRTNGYTF
TRBJ2-4 TRBV6-5 few NA CASSPEAAKNIQYF
TRBJ2-5 TRBV7-9 NA TRBD2 CASSLGGLLASETQYF
TRBJ2-1 TRBV5-4 NA TRBD1 CASSVRTGTENEQFF
TRBJ1-1 TRBV29-1 few TRBD1 CSVDGQGNFEAFF
TRBJ1-1 TRBV7-9 NA TRBD1 CASSLAGTVNTEAFF
TRBJ1-3 TRBV7-9 NA NA CASSLGGHGYSGNTIYF
TRBJ1-2 TRBV19 NA TRBD1 CASLTGPNYGYTF
TRBJ1-2 TRBV18 NA NA CASSDNYGYTF
TRBJ2-3 TRBV2 NA TRBD2 CASRDYTTDTQYF
TRBJ2-7 TRBV15 NA NA CATSENLEKQYF
TRBJ1-1 TRBV5-1 NA NA CASRDPQGHTEAFF
TRBJ2-1 TRBV4-2 NA TRBD2 CASSQERSRLAGNNEQFF
TRBJ2-2 TRBV27 few NA CASTVKPGSNTGELFF
TRBJ1-2 TRBV5-1 few TRBD1 CASSLEGQGGYGYTF
TRBJ2-7 TRBV6-1 few TRBD1 CASSVRGQGGDYEQYF
TRBJ2-1 TRBV7-8 NA NA CASSPTGNEQFF
TRBJ1-3 TRBV5-1 NA NA CASSLDAGTGNTIYF
TRBJ2-1 TRBV19 once TRBD2 CASSPLSGGRSYNEQFF
TRBJ2-2 TRBV10-3 NA TRBD2 CASGGGITNTGELFF
TRBJ2-5 TRBV5-4 NA NA CASRSHVGGETQYF
TRBJ1-6 TRBV2 few NA CASRIEVGSYNSPLHF
TRBJ2-2 TRBV11-2 NA NA CASSPTLSRTGELFF
TRBJ2-1 TRBV6-1 NA TRBD1 CASRSDRVGNEQFF
TRBJ2-3 TRBV5-1 NA NA CASRFTVTDTQYF
TRBJ1-1 TRBV11-2 NA NA CASSFNPYRPSEAFF
TRBJ1-1 TRBV19 few NA CASSSRGNTEAFF
TRBJ2-3 TRBV5-1 once NA CASSPQPGEATDTQYF
TRBJ2-7 TRBV27 NA NA CASSLGAELYEQYF
TRBJ2-2 TRBV15 NA TRBD1 CATSRDRGGTGELFF
TRBJ2-3 TRBV2 NA NA CASSEEGRPTDTQYF
TRBJ2-5 TRBV7-9 NA NA CASSLGRLALKNQETQYF
TRBJ2-7 TRBV19 NA TRBD2 CASSITSGSYEQYF